This section outlines one TCR beta chain sequence together with its context. What it binds is not known. This record belongs to a study of cytomegalovirus exposure and HLA in healthy donors. CDR3 length equals 15 residues. Germline CDR1 reads SNHLY; CDR2 reads FYNNEI. The V end lost 4 bases, the J end lost 6 bases, and 18 bases lay between the germline ends. The primer mix had 60 Vbeta and 13 Jbeta primers. Original processing notes: Later, 75 million to 100 million unique TCR beta chains were counted in an analysis, and some 10 million of them were shared. Some clones are missing from TCRdb's copy, which holds only in-frame ones; the method was immunoSEQ multiplex PCR. From that table come the V and J calls and clone size; the DNA was used to work out D and trimming. The sample holds 150,000 to 200,000 clones, roughly three quarters seen once. General study findings and limits: HLA alleles showed associations with some 17,000 TCR beta sequences in a later analysis, at a 0.05 false discovery rate. Apart from CMV serostatus, no immune exposure information was available.

The V gene is TRBV2, the J gene TRBJ2-5; D gene ambiguous. The receptor's source is a woman aged 35 to 49 in good health and CMV-seropositive. Sample: PBMCs. The CDR3 sequence: CASSALAVDRQTQYF. DNA for the CDR3: TGTGCCAGCAGTGCCCTGGCGGTGGATAGGCAGACCCAGTACTTC. The full variable domain, in which reference TRBV2 and TRBJ2-5 provide the parts outside the CDR3, is EPEVTQTPSHQVTQMGQEVILRCVPISNHLYFYWYRQILGQKVEFLVSFYNNEISEKSEIFDDQFSVERPDGSNFTLKIRSTKLEDSAMYFCASSALAVDRQTQYFGPGTRLLVL.